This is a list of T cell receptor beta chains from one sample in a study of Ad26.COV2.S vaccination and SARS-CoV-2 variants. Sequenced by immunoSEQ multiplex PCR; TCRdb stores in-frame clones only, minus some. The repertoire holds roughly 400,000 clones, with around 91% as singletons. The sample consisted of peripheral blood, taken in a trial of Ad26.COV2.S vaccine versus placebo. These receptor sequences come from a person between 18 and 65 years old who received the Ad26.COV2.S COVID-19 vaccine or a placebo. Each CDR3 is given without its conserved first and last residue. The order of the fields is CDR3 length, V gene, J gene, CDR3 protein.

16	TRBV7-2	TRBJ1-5	ASSLELAGQHVNQPQH
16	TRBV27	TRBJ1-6	ASSFQGRDLPYNSPLH
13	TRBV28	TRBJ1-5	ASQRRDGSNQPQH
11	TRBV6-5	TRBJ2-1	ASYRRGANEQF
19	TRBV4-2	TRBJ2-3	ASSRTPPGTSGRASTDTQY
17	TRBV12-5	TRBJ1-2	ASGLLRQGMIRVGYGYT
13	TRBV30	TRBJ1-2	AWSPPWTVDYGYT
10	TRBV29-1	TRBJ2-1	SVEASGLYRF
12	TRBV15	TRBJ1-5	ATRPTGLAQPQH
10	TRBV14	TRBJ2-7	ASSQDRGPLY
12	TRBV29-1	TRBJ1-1	SVVVGQHPPEAF
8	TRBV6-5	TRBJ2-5	ASRGETQY
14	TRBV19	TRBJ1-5	ASSIGAWTSNQPQH
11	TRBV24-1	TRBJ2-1	ATRLGGGNEQF
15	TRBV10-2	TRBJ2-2	ASRSGTGAGGTGELF
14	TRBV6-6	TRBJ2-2	ASSYSGSTGTGELF
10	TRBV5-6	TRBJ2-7	ASSLNTYEQY
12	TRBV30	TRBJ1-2	AWSAAGDPYGYT
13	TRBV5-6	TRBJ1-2	ASSFGVPGDYGYT
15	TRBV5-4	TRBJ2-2	ASSIGLAQGNTGELF
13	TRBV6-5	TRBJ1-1	ASRRIPRGDTEAF
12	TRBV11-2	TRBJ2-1	ASSPLPRVHEQF
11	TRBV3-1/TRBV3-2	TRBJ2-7	ASSQVGRGEQY
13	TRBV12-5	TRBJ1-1	ASGSRTGGYTEAF
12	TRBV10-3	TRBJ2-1	AITETGTNDEQF
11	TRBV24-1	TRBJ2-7	ATSDRNRDEQY
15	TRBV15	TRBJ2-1	ATSSPRTSERYNEQF
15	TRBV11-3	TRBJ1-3	ASSPRRGANSGNTIY
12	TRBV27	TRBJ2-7	ASSLRQGHYEQY
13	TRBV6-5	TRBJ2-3	ASSYLGGVTDTQY
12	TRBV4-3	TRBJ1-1	ASSQDAGDPEAF
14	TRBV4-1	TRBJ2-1	ASSLREAGVNDEQF
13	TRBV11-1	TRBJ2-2	ASSLEGWNTGELF
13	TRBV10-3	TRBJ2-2	AIPGVEPNTGELF
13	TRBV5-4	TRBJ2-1	ASSQASGSWNEQF
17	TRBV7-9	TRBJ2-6	ASSSHPGQGFSGANVLT
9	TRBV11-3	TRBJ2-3	ASTNGGTQY
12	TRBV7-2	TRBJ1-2	ASSLLGQSYGYT
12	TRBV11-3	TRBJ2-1	ASTPGQGLGEQF
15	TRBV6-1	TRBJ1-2	ASSEVGRITGNYGYT
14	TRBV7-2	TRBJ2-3	ASSPSRALNTDTQY
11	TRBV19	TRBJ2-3	ASRGIGLDTQY
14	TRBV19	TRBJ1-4	ATSGGGTYSNEKLF
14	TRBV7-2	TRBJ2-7	ASSPLVWLAGVEQY
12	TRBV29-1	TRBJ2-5	SVKPPGDRETQY
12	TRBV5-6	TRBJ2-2	ASSLEPRPGELF
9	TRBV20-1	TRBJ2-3	SASSTDTQY
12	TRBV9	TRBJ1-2	ASSPRGGTGGYT
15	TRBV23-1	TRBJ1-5	ASSHPRQYYGNQPQH
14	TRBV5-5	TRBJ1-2	ASSPLERESNYGYT
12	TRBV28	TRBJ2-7	ASSAGTQTYEQY
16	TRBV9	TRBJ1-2	ASSVGTLGDRDNYGYT
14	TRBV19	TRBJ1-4	ASSIDTGMERGKLF
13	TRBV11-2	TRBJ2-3	ASSLLAASTDTQY
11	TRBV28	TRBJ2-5	ASSNYRQETQY
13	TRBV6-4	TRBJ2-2	ASSAVTSGTGELF
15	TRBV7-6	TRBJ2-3	ASSLAQHRGQYGTQY
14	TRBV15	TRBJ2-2	ATSSSPSGNTGELF
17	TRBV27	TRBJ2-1	ASSPGTSGLRSSYNEQF